Shown below are 10 T cell receptor beta chains from a single sample sequenced in a study of T cells in women clearing cervical HPV infection. Some clones are missing from TCRdb's copy, which holds only in-frame ones; the method was immunoSEQ multiplex PCR. The sample holds around 39,000 clones. The sample taken for sequencing was blood buffy coat. All receptors derive from a woman aged 18 to 75 with a cervical HPV16 infection that either progressed to CIN3+ or cleared (not recorded which).

Note on this clone: Coverage ceases 3 residues before the CDR3 finishes, and the germline J gene fills in the end. The chain combines TRBV28 with TRBJ2-7; 9 bases align to TRBD1. The V gene end was trimmed by 2 bases and the J gene end by 4 bases; junction bases not matched to a gene: 9. This CDR3 contains 16 residues. Germline values: CDR1 MDHEN, CDR2 SYDVKM. CDR3 bases read: TGTGCCAGCAGTTTAGGGCCCGGGACAGGGCATTACGAG. This codes for CASSLGPGTGHYE. The whole CDR3 region reads CASSLGPGTGHYEQYF.

As regards this clone: Read coverage stops 3 residues before the CDR3 terminus; the germline J gene supplies the remainder. The chain combines TRBV5-1 with TRBJ2-3; 12 bases are shared with TRBD2. V dropped 0 bases and J dropped 7; count of bases not matched to a gene: 9. Per germline, CDR1 SGHRS and CDR2 YFSETQ. The CDR3 loop spans 17 amino acids. Here the CDR3 reads CASSLEALAGGRNTQYF. The CDR3 bases that were read are TGCGCCAGCAGCTTGGAAGCGCTAGCGGGGGGGCGTAATACG.

With respect to this clone: The read falls 3 residues short of the CDR3 end, and the missing part is taken from the germline J gene. This chain connects TRBV28 to TRBJ1-2; no reliable D call. There are 11 residues in the CDR3. Germline CDR1 and CDR2: MDHEN and SYDVKM. Trimming removed 8 bases at V and 4 bases at J, with 8 bases between. CDR3 amino acids: CASAQLYGYTF. The DNA read from the CDR3 is TGTGCCAGCGCACAGCTCTATGGC.

With respect to this clone: The read is 3 residues too short to cover the CDR3 end, so that end is filled in from the germline J gene. The chain couples TRBV7-8 to TRBJ1-5; D gene uncertain. This CDR3 region has 15 residues. The germline gives CDR1 SGHVS, CDR2 FQNEAQ. V was shortened by 0 bases and J by 6 bases, with 12 bases between the two germline ends. CDR3 in amino acids: CASSLAVTLGQPQHF. The sequenced CDR3 bases are TGTGCCAGCAGCTTAGCAGTGACATTAGGTCAGCCC.

Points on this clone: The sequenced fragment ends 3 residues before the CDR3 boundary, so the rest is inferred from the germline J gene. The J gene is TRBJ1-5, the V gene TRBV7-2; the D is unclear. The CDR3 covers 15 residues. Looked up from germline, CDR1 is SGHTA and CDR2 is FQGNSA. V was pared by 1 base and J by 3 bases, with 10 bases between. The DNA read from the CDR3 is TGTGCCAGCAGCTTAGTAGGGCAGTCCAATCAGCCC. Translating it yields CASSLVGQSNQP. The full CDR3 reads CASSLVGQSNQPQHF. The complete variable domain, with remaining parts taken from reference TRBV7-2 and TRBJ1-5, reads GAGVSQSPSNKVTEKGKDVELRCDPISGHTALYWYRQSLGQGLEFLIYFQGNSAPDKSGLPSDRFSAERTGGSVSTLTIQRTQQEDSAVYLCASSLVGQSNQPQHFGDGTRLSIL.

Regarding this clone: The read gets to within 3 residues of the CDR3 end, and the germline J gene fills in the rest. This chain links TRBV28 with TRBJ1-5; 7 nucleotides agree with TRBD1. The CDR3 extends over 18 amino acids. CDR1 and CDR2 (germline): MDHEN, SYDVKM. The junction had 13 bases not matched to a gene; V was cut back by 5 bases and J by 0 bases. CDR3 DNA (partial): TGTGCCAGCAGTCCGCCTTATCTACAGGGGAATAGCAATCAGCCC. It yields the protein CASSPPYLQGNSNQP. The whole CDR3 sequence is CASSPPYLQGNSNQPQHF. Drawing the rest from reference TRBV28 and TRBJ1-5, the complete variable domain is DVKVTQSSRYLVKRTGEKVFLECVQDMDHENMFWYRQDPGLGLRLIYFSYDVKMKEKGDIPEGYSVSREKKERFSLILESASTNQTSMYLCASSPPYLQGNSNQPQHFGDGTRLSIL.

About this clone itself: Read coverage stops 3 residues before the CDR3 terminus; the germline J gene supplies the remainder. The rearrangement uses TRBV6-2 or TRBV6-3 and TRBJ2-6; D remains ambiguous. The CDR3 loop spans 16 amino acids. V gave up 5 bases and J gave up 2 bases, with 13 bases separating them. In germline, CDR1 is MNHEY, CDR2 SVGEGT. The covered CDR3 bases are TGTGCCAGCAGTAAAATAACTCCGGCTGGGGCCAACGTC. Its protein is CASSKITPAGANV. The entire CDR3 protein is CASSKITPAGANVLTF.

The CDR3 is CASRETGAANTGELFF. Incomplete CDR3 DNA: TGTGCCAGCAGGGAGACAGGGGCCGCGAACACCGGGGAG. The genes are TRBV12-3 or TRBV12-4 and TRBJ2-2, with 8 bases fitting TRBD1. The missing CDR3 end, 3 residues past where the read stops, is filled in from the germline J gene. Losses at the gene ends were 6 bases for V and 0 bases for J; bases not matched to a gene: 6. The CDR3 has 16 amino acids.

A note on this clone: The read ends 3 residues shy of where the CDR3 ends; the end is completed using the germline J gene. The rearrangement joins TRBV7-8 to TRBJ1-4, with 8 bases matching TRBD1. The CDR3 covers 15 residues. Trimming took 3 bases from V and 7 from J; bases not matched to a gene: 7. Germline lookup yields CDR1 SGHVS and CDR2 FQNEAQ. The CDR3 DNA, read in part, is TGTGCCAGCAGCTTGGACAGGGTAATCAGTGAAAAA. Translating it yields CASSLDRVISEK. From start to end, the CDR3 is CASSLDRVISEKLFF.

About this clone itself: The read terminates 3 residues before the CDR3 end, so the remaining end is supplied by the germline J gene. The chain carries TRBV20-1 and TRBJ2-5; D tentatively fits TRBD1 or TRBD2 (5 bases each). Germline V gene data show CDR1 as DFQATT and CDR2 as SNEGSKA (reference sequence). The germline V and J ends were trimmed by 6 bases and 0 bases, with 20 bases remaining between them. The CDR3 totals 16 residues. CDR3 protein: CSANEIVEGNQETQYF. Incomplete CDR3 DNA: TGCAGTGCCAATGAGATAGTAGAGGGGAACCAAGAGACC.